This TCR beta chain emerged from a study of blood T cell repertoires in COVID-19. On the study more broadly: Specimens from acute and convalescent COVID-19 originated in the United States, Italy and Spain.

In the original processing: Amplification with reference gene primers provided the estimates of nucleated cell counts. The assay was immunoSEQ multiplex PCR, and TCRdb's table has in-frame clones only and misses some. V and J calls plus clone size are reproduced from that table; the DNA served to infer D and trimming. The sample shows roughly 23,000 clones, 94% of them seen only once. The CDR3 is made up of 16 amino acids. CDR1 and CDR2 (germline): SGHRS, YFSETQ. J was trimmed by 7 bases and V by 4 bases; bases with no gene match: 12. Sequenced: peripheral blood. This chain uses TRBV5-1 with TRBJ2-1; 9 nucleotides agree with TRBD2. The receptor's source is a woman in her 50s with active COVID-19. The CDR3 loop is CASSPFSGGGKNEQFF. Here the CDR3 DNA reads TGCGCCAGCAGCCCCTTTAGCGGGGGAGGGAAAAATGAGCAGTTCTTC.